This TCR beta chain was observed in a study of blood T cell repertoires in COVID-19. Assay used: immunoSEQ multiplex PCR; TCRdb lists only in-frame clones, some missing. The table has just over 650,000 clones, 85% to 90% seen once. Germline V gene lookup returns CDR1 MNHEY and CDR2 SMNVEV (reference sequence). This CDR3 has 14 amino acids. V lost 8 bases and J lost 2; bases outside the gene matches: 8. V gene TRBV27 combines with J gene TRBJ1-2, with 7 nucleotides matching TRBD1. Sequencing input: peripheral blood. This receptor was taken from a woman aged 18 to 35 with acute or convalescent COVID-19. CDR3 sequence reads: CASSQGSENYGYTF. CDR3 DNA: TGTGCCAGCTCACAGGGGTCAGAAAACTATGGCTACACCTTC.